A selection of T cell receptor beta chains follows, all from one sample in a study of T cells in Graves' hyperthyroidism and ophthalmopathy. TCRdb redid the calling of the multiplex PCR reads with MiXCR, one entry per CDR3 protein. Found here are approximately 420,000 distinct CDR3 sequences, 14% to 15% of them singletons; the top ten hold approximately 32%. The sample consisted of blood. Receptors originate from a woman in her twenties or thirties with Graves' hyperthyroidism. CDR3s include the opening cysteine and the closing phenylalanine or tryptophan. D genes are given only for firm matches. Size is omitted from some rows. Given values are once, few, many or a class for expanded clones.

few	TRBV5-6	-	TRBJ1-1	TGTGCCAGCAGCCGGCGGGAGAACACTGAAGCTTTCTTT	CASSRRENTEAFF
many	TRBV28	-	TRBJ2-2	TGTGCCAGCAGTATCAGGATACCGAACACCGGGGAGCTGTTTTTT	CASSIRIPNTGELFF
-	TRBV29-1	-	TRBJ2-2	TGCAGCGTTGAAGATGAGGTGCGAGGTAGCGGGGAGCTGTTTTTT	CSVEDEVRGSGELFF
-	TRBV10-3	-	TRBJ1-2	TGTGCCATCAGCGACGGCCTAATGGGGAGCTATGGCTACACCTTC	CAISDGLMGSYGYTF
many	TRBV11-2	-	TRBJ1-1	TGTGCCAGCAGCTTAGGGACGGACACTGAAGCTTTCTTT	CASSLGTDTEAFF
many	TRBV29-1	TRBD2	TRBJ2-1	TGCAGCGGGGGACTAGCGCGACTCAATGAGCAGTTCTTC	CSGGLARLNEQFF
-	TRBV7-2	-	TRBJ2-2	TGTGCCAGCAGCTTACGGGGCCAGGGATCCGGGGAGCTGTTTTTT	CASSLRGQGSGELFF
few	TRBV6-1	TRBD1	TRBJ1-1	TGTGCCAGCAGTCCAGGGGGCGCAGGGCGAGCTTTCTTT	CASSPGGAGRAFF
-	TRBV6-9	-	TRBJ2-5	TGTGCCAGCAGTTACAGCCTGACCGGGATGGCAACGTCCGGCGAGACCCAGTACTTC	CASSYSLTGMATSGETQYF
-	TRBV5-4	TRBD1	TRBJ1-4	TGTGCCAGCAGCTTGTTAGGGACAGATATGGAAAAACTGTTTTTT	CASSLLGTDMEKLFF
few	TRBV6-1	-	TRBJ2-3	TGTGCCAGCAGGAAAGGACAGTCCACAGATACGCAGTATTTT	CASRKGQSTDTQYF
few	TRBV2	TRBD2	TRBJ2-5	TGTGCCAGCAGCGGGAGGGCGGAGACCCAGTACTTC	CASSGRAETQYF
few	TRBV9	TRBD1	TRBJ1-2	TGTGCCAGCAGCGTACTCCGGGACAGCGCTAACTATGGCTACACCTTC	CASSVLRDSANYGYTF
many	TRBV18	TRBD2	TRBJ2-2	TGTGCCAGCTCCGGACTAGCGGGGATCACCGGGGAGCTGTTTTTT	CASSGLAGITGELFF
many	TRBV30	-	TRBJ2-1	TGTGCCTGGACCCTCTGGGACGGGGCCAATGAGCAGTTCTTC	CAWTLWDGANEQFF
-	TRBV20-1	-	TRBJ1-5	TGCAGTGCTAGAGATCAAGCGTGGGGTGGTAGCAATCAGCCCCAGCATTTT	CSARDQAWGGSNQPQHF
-	TRBV20-1	TRBD1	TRBJ2-7	TGCAGTGCTAGAGCAAACAGGGGGCCCTACGAGCAGTACTTC	CSARANRGPYEQYF